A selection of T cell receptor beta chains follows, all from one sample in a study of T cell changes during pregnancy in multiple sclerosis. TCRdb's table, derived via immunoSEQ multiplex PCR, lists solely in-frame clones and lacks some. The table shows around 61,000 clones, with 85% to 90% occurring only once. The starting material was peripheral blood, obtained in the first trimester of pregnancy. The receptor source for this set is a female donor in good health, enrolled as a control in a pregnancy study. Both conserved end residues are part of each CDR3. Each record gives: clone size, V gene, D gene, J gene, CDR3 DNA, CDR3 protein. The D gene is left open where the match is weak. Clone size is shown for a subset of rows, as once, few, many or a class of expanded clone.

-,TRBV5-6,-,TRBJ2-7,TGTGCCAGCAGCTTGCGCCAGGGTAGGTACGAGCAGTACTTC,CASSLRQGRYEQYF
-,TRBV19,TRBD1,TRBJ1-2,TGTGCCAGTAGTTCCCGGGACAGGGGGACGCCAGGGGATGGCTACACCTTC,CASSSRDRGTPGDGYTF
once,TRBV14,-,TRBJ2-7,TGTGCCAGCAGCCTAAACAGGGCAGGGGAGCAGTACTTC,CASSLNRAGEQYF
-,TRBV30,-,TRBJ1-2,TGTGCCTGGAGTATGGGCCCGTATGGCTACACCTTC,CAWSMGPYGYTF
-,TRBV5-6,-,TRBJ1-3,TGTGCCAGCAGCTTGGCTCCCTTTCGAGGTCCCTATGGAAACACCATATATTTT,CASSLAPFRGPYGNTIYF
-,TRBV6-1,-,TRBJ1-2,TGTGCCAGCAGTGACATCCAGGGGAATGGCTACACCTTC,CASSDIQGNGYTF
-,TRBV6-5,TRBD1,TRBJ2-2,TGTGCCAGCAGGCAGACAGGGATCGGGGAGCTGTTTTTT,CASRQTGIGELFF
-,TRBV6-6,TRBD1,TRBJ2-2,TGTGCCAGCAGTTACTTGACAGGGACCGGGGAGCTGTTTTTT,CASSYLTGTGELFF
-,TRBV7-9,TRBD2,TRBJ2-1,TGTGCCAGCAGCTTAGGACTAGCACGTGAGCAGTTCTTC,CASSLGLAREQFF
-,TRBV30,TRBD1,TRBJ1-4,TGTGCCTGGTCCCTGGACAGGGGTGAAAAACTGTTTTTT,CAWSLDRGEKLFF
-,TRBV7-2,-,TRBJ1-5,TGTGCCAGCAGCTTCAGGAATAGCAATCAGCCCCAGCATTTT,CASSFRNSNQPQHF
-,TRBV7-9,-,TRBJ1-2,TGTGCCAGCAGCCCCTTGGGCCTGTATGGCTACACCTTC,CASSPLGLYGYTF
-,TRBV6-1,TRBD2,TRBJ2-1,TGTGCCAGCAGGGGACTAGCCCCGGCCTACAATGAGCAGTTCTTC,CASRGLAPAYNEQFF
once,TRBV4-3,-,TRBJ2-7,TGCGCCAGCAGCCAAGACCCACAGGCGGACACCCGAGGCTACGAGCAGTACTTC,CASSQDPQADTRGYEQYF
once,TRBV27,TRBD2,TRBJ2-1,TGTGCCAGCAGTTCTAGCGGGGGGCCCTACAATGAGCAGTTCTTC,CASSSSGGPYNEQFF
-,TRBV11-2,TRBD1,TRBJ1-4,TGTGCCAGCAGCCCCCAAGTGGGACAGAGTGCAACTAATGAAAAACTGTTTTTT,CASSPQVGQSATNEKLFF
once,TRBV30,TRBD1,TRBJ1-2,TGTGCCTGGAGTGTACGGTGGACAGGGAGGGGCCCTAACTATGGCTACACCTTC,CAWSVRWTGRGPNYGYTF
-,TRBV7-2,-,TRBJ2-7,TGTGCCAGCAGCCAGCAGGGACTGAGCTCCTACGAGCAGTACTTC,CASSQQGLSSYEQYF
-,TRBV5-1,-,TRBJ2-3,TGCGCCAGCAGCTTATCCGCGGGCGGGGATACGCAGTATTTT,CASSLSAGGDTQYF
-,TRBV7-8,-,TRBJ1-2,TGTGCCAGCAGCTCACAGATTATAGGTGTCTATGGCTACACCTTC,CASSSQIIGVYGYTF
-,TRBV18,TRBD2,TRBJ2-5,TGTGCCAGCTCACAGGGACTAGTGAGGGGCCAAGAGACCCAGTACTTC,CASSQGLVRGQETQYF
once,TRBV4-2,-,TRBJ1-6,TGTGCCAGCAGCCAAGGGGCAGCTCATAATTCACCCCTCCACTTT,CASSQGAAHNSPLHF
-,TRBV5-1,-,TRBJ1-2,TGCGCCAGCAGCTTGGGGGAGAGCTACACCTTC,CASSLGESYTF
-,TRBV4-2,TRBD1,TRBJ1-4,TGTGCCAGCAGCCGAGGGACAGGGGACTCCACTAATGAAAAACTGTTTTTT,CASSRGTGDSTNEKLFF
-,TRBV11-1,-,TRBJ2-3,TGTGCCAGCAGCTTAGGGGACTTCTTGGGGGCAGATACGCAGTATTTT,CASSLGDFLGADTQYF
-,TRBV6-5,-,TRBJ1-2,TGTGCCAGCAGTTACCGCGGGGTCGGAATGTATGGCTACACCTTC,CASSYRGVGMYGYTF
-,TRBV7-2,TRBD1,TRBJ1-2,TGTGCCAGCAGCCCGGACAGGGGAAACTATGGCTACACCTTC,CASSPDRGNYGYTF
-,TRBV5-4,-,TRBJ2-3,TGTGCCAGCAGCCTGAGCCCAGGGATCCCAGATACGCAGTATTTT,CASSLSPGIPDTQYF
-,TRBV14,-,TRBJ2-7,TGTGCCAGCAAAGGAACAGGCCTCTCCTACGAGCAGTACTTC,CASKGTGLSYEQYF
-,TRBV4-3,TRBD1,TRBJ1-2,TGCGCCAGCAGCCAAGATTACAGGGGGGATAACTATGGCTACACCTTC,CASSQDYRGDNYGYTF
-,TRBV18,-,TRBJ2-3,TGTGCCAGCTCACCAGGGGGGGGCTCAGATACGCAGTATTTT,CASSPGGGSDTQYF
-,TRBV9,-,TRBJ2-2,TGTGCCAGCAGCGTAGCAGGGACACACACCGGGGAGCTGTTTTTT,CASSVAGTHTGELFF
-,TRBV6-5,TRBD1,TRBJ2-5,TGTGCCAGCAGTTATAACAGGGGAGACCAAGAGACCCAGTACTTC,CASSYNRGDQETQYF
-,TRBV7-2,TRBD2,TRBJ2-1,TGTGCCAGCAGCTTGACTAGCGGGGGGGCCTACTACAATGAGCAGTTCTTC,CASSLTSGGAYYNEQFF
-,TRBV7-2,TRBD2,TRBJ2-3,TGTGCCAGCAGCACGGCTCCGGGGGGGCGTTTGGCAGATACGCAGTATTTT,CASSTAPGGRLADTQYF
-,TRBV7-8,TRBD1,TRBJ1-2,TGTGCCAGCAGCTTAGGTACCCCGGGACAGGACGGGGGCTACACCTTC,CASSLGTPGQDGGYTF
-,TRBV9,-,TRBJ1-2,TGTGCCAGCAGCGTAACAGGCGTCTATGGCTACACCTTC,CASSVTGVYGYTF
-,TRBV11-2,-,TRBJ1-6,TGTGCCAGCGGAGGTGGTAATAATTCACCCCTCCACTTT,CASGGGNNSPLHF
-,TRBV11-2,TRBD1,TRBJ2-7,TGTGCCAGCAGCTCATTACGGGACAGGGCCTACGAGCAGTACTTC,CASSSLRDRAYEQYF
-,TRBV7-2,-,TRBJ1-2,TGTGCCAGCAGCTTAGCTGGGGCGGCTAACTATGGCTACACCTTC,CASSLAGAANYGYTF
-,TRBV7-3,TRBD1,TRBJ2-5,TGTGCCAGCAGCCTTGGACAGGGTGGGACCCAGTACTTC,CASSLGQGGTQYF